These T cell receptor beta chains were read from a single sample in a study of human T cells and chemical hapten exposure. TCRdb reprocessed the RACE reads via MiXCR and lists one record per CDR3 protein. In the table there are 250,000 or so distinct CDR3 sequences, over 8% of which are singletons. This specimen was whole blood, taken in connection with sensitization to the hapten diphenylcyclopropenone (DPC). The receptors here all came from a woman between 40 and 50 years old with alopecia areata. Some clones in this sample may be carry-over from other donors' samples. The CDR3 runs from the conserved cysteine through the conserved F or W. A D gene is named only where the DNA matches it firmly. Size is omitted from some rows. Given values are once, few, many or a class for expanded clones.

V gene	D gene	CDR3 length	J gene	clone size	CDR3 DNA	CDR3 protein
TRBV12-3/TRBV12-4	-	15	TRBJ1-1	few	TGTGCCAGTGACGAAGGGGGGCGGAGGAACACTGAAGCTTTCTTT	CASDEGGRRNTEAFF
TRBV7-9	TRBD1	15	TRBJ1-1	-	TGTGCCAGCAGCTCGCCGCGACAGGGTAACACTGAAGCTTTCTTT	CASSSPRQGNTEAFF
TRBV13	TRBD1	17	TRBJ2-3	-	TGTGCCAGCAGCTACCCGACAGGGGGCCTATACACAGATACGCAGTATTTT	CASSYPTGGLYTDTQYF
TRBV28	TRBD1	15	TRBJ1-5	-	TGTGCCAGCAGCTGGCAGGGGGTGGTCAATCAGCCCCAGCATTTT	CASSWQGVVNQPQHF
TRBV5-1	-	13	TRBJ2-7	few	TGCGCCAGCAGTCCGGAGGGCACCTACGAGCAGTACTTC	CASSPEGTYEQYF
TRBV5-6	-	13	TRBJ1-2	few	TGTGCCAGCAGCTTGCGGGGCCACTATGGCTACACCTTC	CASSLRGHYGYTF
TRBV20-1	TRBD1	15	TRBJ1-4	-	TGCAGTGCTAGAGAGGGGCAGGGGGCGCGGGAAAAACTGTTTTTT	CSAREGQGAREKLFF
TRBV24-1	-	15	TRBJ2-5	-	TGTGCCACCAGTAAAGGTGACGGAGGAAAAGAGACCCAGTACTTC	CATSKGDGGKETQYF
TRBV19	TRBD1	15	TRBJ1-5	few	TGTGCCAGTAAACGGGACAGGGGAATCAATCAGCCCCAGCATTTT	CASKRDRGINQPQHF
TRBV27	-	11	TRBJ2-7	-	TGTGCCAGCACGAGCGGAATCGAGCAGTACTTC	CASTSGIEQYF
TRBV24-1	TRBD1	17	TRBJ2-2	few	TGTGCCACCAGTGATTTTCCGACAGGGGGGTCTACCGGGGAGCTGTTTTTT	CATSDFPTGGSTGELFF
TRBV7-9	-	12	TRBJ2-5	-	TGTGCCAGCAGCTGGGGAGAGGAGACCCAGTACTTC	CASSWGEETQYF
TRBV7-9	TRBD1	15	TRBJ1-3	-	TGTGCCAGCAGCACGGCAGGGGGCGCCGGAAACACCATATATTTT	CASSTAGGAGNTIYF
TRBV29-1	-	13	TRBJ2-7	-	TGCAGCGTCTTGAAACTAGAGACCTACGAGCAGTACTTC	CSVLKLETYEQYF
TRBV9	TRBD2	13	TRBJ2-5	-	TGTGCCAGCACCGCGGGAGGGCAAGAGACCCAGTACTTC	CASTAGGQETQYF
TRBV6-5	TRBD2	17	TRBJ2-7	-	TGTGCCAGCAGTTACTCCACTAGCGGGAGTAGACCCTACGAGCAGTACTTC	CASSYSTSGSRPYEQYF
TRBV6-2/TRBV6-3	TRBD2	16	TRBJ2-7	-	TGTGCCAGCAGACCAACTAGCGGGGGCTTTGGGAGCGAGCAGTACTTC	CASRPTSGGFGSEQYF
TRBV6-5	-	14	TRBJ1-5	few	TGTGCCAGCCATAGAGATGGCCCCAATCAGCCCCAGCATTTT	CASHRDGPNQPQHF
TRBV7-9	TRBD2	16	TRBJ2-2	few	TGTGCCAGCAGCGCCACAGAAGCGGGGGCCACCGGGGAGCTGTTTTTT	CASSATEAGATGELFF
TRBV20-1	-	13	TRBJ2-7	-	TGCAGTGCTAGGGCGGGGACCGGGGGCGAGCAGTACTTC	CSARAGTGGEQYF
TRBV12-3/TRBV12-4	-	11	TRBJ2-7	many	TGTGCCAGCACCCCTGGAAGGGAGCAGTACTTC	CASTPGREQYF
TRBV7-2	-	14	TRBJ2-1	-	TGTGCCAGCAGCTCAGCCGGGGGCTTCAATGAGCAGTTCTTC	CASSSAGGFNEQFF
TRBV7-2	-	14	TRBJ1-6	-	TGTGCCAGCAGCCCTCGCTCGGATCTTGGGGCCCTCCACTTT	CASSPRSDLGALHF
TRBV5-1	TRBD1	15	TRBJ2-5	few	TGCGCCAGCAGCAACAGGGGGCTAAGGGGAGAGACCCAGTACTTC	CASSNRGLRGETQYF
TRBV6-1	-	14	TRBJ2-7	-	TGTGCCAGCAGCAGAGATTACGCCTCCTACGAGCAGTACTTC	CASSRDYASYEQYF
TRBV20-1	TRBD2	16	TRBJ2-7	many	TGCAGTGCTGGACCTTCTGGACGGCGGGAGGGCCTCGAGCAGTACTTC	CSAGPSGRREGLEQYF
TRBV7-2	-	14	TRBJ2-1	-	TGTGCCAGCAGCTTAGGGGCTGGAAACAATGAGCAGTTCTTC	CASSLGAGNNEQFF
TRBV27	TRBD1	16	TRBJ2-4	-	TGTGCCAGCAGTCCTGGGACAGGGGGGGCCAAAAACATTCAGTACTTC	CASSPGTGGAKNIQYF
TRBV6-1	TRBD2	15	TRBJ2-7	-	TGTGCCAGCAGTGCTACTAGCGAGAGCTCCTACGAGCAGTACTTC	CASSATSESSYEQYF
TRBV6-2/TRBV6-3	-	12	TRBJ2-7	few	TGTGCCAGCAGCCCCCAAAGCTACGAGCAGTACTTC	CASSPQSYEQYF
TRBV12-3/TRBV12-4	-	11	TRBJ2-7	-	TGTGCCAGCAGTTTGGAGGTTGAGCAGTACTTC	CASSLEVEQYF